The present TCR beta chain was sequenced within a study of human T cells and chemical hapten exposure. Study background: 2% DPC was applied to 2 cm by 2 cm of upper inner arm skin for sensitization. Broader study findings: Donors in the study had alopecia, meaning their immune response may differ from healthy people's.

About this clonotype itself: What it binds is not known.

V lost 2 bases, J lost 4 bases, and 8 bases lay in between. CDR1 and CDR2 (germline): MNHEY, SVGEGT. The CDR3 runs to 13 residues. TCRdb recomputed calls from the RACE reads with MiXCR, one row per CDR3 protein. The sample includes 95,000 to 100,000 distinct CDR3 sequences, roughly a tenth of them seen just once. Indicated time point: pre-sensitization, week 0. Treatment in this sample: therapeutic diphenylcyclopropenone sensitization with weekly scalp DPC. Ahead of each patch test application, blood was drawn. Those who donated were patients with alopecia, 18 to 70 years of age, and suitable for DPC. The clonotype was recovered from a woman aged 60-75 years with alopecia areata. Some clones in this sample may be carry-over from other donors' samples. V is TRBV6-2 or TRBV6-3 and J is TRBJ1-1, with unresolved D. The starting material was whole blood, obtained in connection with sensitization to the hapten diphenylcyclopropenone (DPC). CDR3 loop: CASSYRRVTEAFF. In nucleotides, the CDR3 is TGTGCCAGCAGTTACCGCCGGGTCACTGAAGCTTTCTTT.